This T cell receptor (beta chain) is from a study of early T cells in non-severe SARS-CoV-2 infection. On the study more broadly: Sequencing used unsorted whole-blood bulk RNA, so chains lack pairing. Study-wide points: Anti-spike CD8 specificities were favored by VDJdb matching, whose results missed private and CD4 specificities.

This clonotype was recorded many times. The antigen remains undetermined. Individual cDNA molecules received unique molecular identifiers. Each CDR3 protein is one row after TCRdb ran MiXCR on the 5' RACE reads. The sample lists about 55,000 distinct CDR3 sequences, roughly an eighth occurring once. This TCR came from an adult who was a healthcare worker with PCR-confirmed SARS-CoV-2 infection or an uninfected control (not recorded which). The sample was whole blood.

The CDR3 nucleotides are TGTGCCAGCAGCCCAAGGGAGGGACTACCCTCCTACAATGAGCAGTTCTTC. Its translation is CASSPREGLPSYNEQFF. V and J are TRBV3-1 and TRBJ2-1; 7 nucleotides match TRBD2. Looked up from germline, CDR1 is LGHDT and CDR2 is YNNKEL (reference sequence). This CDR3 has 17 amino acids. V lost 4 bases and J lost 0; bases outside the gene matches: 9.